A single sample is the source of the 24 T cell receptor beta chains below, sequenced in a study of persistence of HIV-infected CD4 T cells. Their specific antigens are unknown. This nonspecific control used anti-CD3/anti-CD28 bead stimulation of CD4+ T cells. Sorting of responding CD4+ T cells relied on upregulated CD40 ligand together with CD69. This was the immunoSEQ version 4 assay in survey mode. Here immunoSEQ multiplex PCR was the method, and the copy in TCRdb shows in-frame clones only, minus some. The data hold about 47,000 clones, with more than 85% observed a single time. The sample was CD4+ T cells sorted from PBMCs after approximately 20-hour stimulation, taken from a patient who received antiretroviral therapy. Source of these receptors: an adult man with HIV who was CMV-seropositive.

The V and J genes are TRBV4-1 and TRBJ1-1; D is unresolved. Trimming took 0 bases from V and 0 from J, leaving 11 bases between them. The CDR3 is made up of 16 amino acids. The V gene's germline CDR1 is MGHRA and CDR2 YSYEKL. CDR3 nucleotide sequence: TGCGCCAGCAGCCAAGAGGCCCAGCTCATGAACACTGAAGCTTTCTTT. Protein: CASSQEAQLMNTEAFF.

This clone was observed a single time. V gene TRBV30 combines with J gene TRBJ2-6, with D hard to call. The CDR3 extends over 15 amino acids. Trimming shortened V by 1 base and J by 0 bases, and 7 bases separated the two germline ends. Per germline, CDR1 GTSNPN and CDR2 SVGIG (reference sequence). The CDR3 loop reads CAWSEQISGANVLTF. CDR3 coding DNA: TGTGCCTGGAGTGAGCAGATCTCTGGGGCCAACGTCCTGACTTTC.

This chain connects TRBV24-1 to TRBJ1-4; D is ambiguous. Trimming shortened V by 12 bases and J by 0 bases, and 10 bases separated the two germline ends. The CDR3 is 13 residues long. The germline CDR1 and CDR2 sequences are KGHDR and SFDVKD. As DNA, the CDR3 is TGTGCCGTTTCTGGTCCAACTAATGAAAAACTGTTTTTT. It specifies CAVSGPTNEKLFF.

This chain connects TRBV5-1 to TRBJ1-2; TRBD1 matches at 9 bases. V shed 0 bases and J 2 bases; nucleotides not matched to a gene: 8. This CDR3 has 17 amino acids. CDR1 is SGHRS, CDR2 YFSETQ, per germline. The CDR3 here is CASSLDGTGLENYGYTF. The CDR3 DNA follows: TGCGCCAGCAGCTTGGATGGGACAGGGCTCGAGAACTATGGCTACACCTTC.

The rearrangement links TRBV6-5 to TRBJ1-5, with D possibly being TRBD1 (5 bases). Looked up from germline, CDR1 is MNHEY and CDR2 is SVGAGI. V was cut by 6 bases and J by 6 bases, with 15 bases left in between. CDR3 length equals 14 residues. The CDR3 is CASRDWDSGQPQHF. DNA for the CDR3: TGTGCCAGCAGGGACTGGGACTCAGGTCAGCCCCAGCATTTT.

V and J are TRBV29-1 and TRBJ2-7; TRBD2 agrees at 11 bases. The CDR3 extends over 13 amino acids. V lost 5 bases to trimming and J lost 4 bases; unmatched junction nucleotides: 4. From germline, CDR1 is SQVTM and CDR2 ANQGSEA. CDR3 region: CSVSSGGPYEQYF. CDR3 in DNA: TGCAGCGTTTCTAGCGGGGGGCCGTACGAGCAGTACTTC.

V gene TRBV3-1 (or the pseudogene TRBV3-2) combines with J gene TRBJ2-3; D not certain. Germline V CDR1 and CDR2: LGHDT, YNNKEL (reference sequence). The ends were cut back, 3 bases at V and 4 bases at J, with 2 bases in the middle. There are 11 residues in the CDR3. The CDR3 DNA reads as TGTGCCAGCAGCCACGCAGATACGCAGTATTTT. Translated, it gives CASSHADTQYF.

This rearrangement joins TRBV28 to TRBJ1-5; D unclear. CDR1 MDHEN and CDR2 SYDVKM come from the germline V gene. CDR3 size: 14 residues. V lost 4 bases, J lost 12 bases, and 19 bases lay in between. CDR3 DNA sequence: TGTGCCAGCAGTTCAACCCCTCGCGAGCGTTACCAGCATTTT. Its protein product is CASSSTPRERYQHF.

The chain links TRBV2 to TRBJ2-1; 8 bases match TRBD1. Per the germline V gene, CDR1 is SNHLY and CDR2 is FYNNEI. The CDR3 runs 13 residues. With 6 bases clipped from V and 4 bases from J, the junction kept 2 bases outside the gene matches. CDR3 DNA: TGTGCCAGCAGCCGGGACAGGTACAATGAGCAGTTCTTC. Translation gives CASSRDRYNEQFF.

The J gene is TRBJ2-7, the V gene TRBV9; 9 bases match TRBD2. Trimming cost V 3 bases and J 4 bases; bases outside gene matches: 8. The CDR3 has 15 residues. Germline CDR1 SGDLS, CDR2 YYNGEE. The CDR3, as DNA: TGTGCCAGCAGCGCCTCCCCTAGCGGGGCATACGAGCAGTACTTC. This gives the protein CASSASPSGAYEQYF.

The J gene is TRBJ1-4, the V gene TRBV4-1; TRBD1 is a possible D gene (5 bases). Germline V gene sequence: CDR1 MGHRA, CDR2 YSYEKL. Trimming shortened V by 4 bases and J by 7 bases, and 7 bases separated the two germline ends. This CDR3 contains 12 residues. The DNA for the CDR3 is TGCGCCAGCAGCCTGAGGGGTGAAAAACTGTTTTTT. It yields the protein CASSLRGEKLFF.

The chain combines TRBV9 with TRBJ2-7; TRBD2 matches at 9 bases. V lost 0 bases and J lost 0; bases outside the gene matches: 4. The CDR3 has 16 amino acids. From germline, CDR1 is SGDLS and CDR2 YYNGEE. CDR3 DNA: TGTGCCAGCAGCGTAGATGCTAGCGGGATCTCCTACGAGCAGTACTTC. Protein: CASSVDASGISYEQYF.

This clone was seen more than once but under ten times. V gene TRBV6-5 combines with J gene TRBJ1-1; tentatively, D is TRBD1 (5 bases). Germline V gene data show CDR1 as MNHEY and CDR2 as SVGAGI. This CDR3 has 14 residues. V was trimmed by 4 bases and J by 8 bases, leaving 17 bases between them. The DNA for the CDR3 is TGTGCCAGCAGTTCTTTGGCAGGGAAGGTCGAAGCTTTCTTT. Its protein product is CASSSLAGKVEAFF.

The CDR3 DNA sequence: TGCGCCAGCAAACCGGTAGCGGGGGTCACCGGGGAGCTGTTTTTT. The encoded protein is CASKPVAGVTGELFF. The chain is built from TRBV5-1 and TRBJ2-2; 9 bases line up with TRBD2. Germline CDR1 and CDR2: SGHRS and YFSETQ. The CDR3 is 15 residues long. The ends lost 6 bases at V and 4 bases at J; junction bases unmatched: 7.

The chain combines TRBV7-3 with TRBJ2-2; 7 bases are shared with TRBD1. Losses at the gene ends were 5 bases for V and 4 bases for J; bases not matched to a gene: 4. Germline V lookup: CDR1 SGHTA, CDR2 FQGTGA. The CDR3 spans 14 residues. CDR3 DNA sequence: TGTGCCAGCAGCACATCAGGGGGCACCGGGGAGCTGTTTTTT. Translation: CASSTSGGTGELFF. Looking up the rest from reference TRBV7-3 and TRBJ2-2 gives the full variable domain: GAGVSQTPSNKVTEKGKYVELRCDPISGHTALYWYRQSLGQGPEFLIYFQGTGAADDSGLPNDRFFAVRPEGSVSTLKIQRTERGDSAVYLCASSTSGGTGELFFGEGSRLTVL.

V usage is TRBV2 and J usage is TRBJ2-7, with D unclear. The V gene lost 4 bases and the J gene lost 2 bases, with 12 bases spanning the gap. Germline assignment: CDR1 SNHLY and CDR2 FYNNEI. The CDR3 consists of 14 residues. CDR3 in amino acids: CASSGPVGTYEQYF. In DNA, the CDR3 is TGTGCCAGCAGTGGACCAGTAGGGACCTACGAGCAGTACTTC.

CDR3 region: CASSLLRSTEAFF. The CDR3 coding sequence is TGTGCCAGCAGCCTTTTAAGAAGCACTGAAGCTTTCTTT. The chain links TRBV3-1 (or the pseudogene TRBV3-2) to TRBJ1-1, with D hard to call. The CDR3 is made up of 13 amino acids. V shed 4 bases and J shed 4 bases, with 10 bases lying between them. Germline V gene sequence: CDR1 LGHDT, CDR2 YNNKEL (reference sequence).

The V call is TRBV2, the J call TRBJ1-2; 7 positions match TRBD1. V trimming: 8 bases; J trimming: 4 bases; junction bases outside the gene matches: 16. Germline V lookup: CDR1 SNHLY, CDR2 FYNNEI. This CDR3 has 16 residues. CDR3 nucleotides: TGTGCCAGCCACCTTCAACAGGGGACCCTGTTCTATGGCTACACCTTC. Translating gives CASHLQQGTLFYGYTF.

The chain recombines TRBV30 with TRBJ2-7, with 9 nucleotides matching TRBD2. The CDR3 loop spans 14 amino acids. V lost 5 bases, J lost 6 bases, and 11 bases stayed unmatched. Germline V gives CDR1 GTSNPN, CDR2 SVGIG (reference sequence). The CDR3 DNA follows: TGTGCCTGGGGGAGCGGGGGGCAGGCCGGCGAGCAGTACTTC. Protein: CAWGSGGQAGEQYF.

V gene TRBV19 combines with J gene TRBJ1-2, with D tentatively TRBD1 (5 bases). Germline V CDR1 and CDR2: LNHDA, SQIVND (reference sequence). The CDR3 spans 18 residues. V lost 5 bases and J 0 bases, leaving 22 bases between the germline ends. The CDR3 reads CASSHRNRDSRANYGYTF. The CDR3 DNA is TGTGCCAGTAGTCACCGGAACCGGGACTCACGAGCTAACTATGGCTACACCTTC.

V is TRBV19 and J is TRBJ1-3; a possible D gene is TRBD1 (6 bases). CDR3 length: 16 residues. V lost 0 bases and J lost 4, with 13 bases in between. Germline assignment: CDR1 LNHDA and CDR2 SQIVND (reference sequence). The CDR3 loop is CASSIDPGAAGNTIYF. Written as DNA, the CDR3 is TGTGCCAGTAGTATAGATCCGGGGGCAGCGGGAAACACCATATATTTT. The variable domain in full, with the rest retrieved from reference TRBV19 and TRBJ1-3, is DGGITQSPKYLFRKEGQNVTLSCEQNLNHDAMYWYRQDPGQGLRLIYYSQIVNDFQKGDIAEGYSVSREKKESFPLTVTSAQKNPTAFYLCASSIDPGAAGNTIYFGEGSWLTVV.

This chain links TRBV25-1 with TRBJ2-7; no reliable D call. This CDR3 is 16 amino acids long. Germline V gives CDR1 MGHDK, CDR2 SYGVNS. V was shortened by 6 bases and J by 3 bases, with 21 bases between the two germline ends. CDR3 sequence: CASSPTPGGKIYEQYF. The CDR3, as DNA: TGTGCCAGCAGCCCCACTCCTGGTGGTAAAATCTACGAGCAGTACTTC.

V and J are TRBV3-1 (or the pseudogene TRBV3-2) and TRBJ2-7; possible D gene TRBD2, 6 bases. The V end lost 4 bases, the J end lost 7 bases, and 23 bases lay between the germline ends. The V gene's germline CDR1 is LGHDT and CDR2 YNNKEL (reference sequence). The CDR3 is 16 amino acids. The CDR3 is CASSPAGTMPEGEQYF. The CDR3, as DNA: TGTGCCAGCAGCCCCGCCGGTACGATGCCGGAGGGGGAGCAGTACTTC.

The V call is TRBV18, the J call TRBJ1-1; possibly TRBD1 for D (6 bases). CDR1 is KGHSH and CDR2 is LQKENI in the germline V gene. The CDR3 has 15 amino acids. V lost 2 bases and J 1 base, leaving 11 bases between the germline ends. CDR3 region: CASSPRTVSNTEAFF. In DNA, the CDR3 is TGTGCCAGCTCACCAAGGACAGTCTCGAACACTGAAGCTTTCTTT.